This entry is about one TCR beta chain. As yet, its antigen is unknown. The data originate from a study of cytomegalovirus exposure and HLA in healthy donors. General study points: Subsequent analysis found a tendency for first-cohort TCR clusters to co-occur within the 100 to 150 validation repertoires.

Only in-frame clones appear in the TCRdb table, and some are missing; sequencing was by immunoSEQ multiplex PCR. Of some 130,000 clones in the sample, 88% were seen once. J was trimmed by 4 bases and V by 5 bases; bases with no gene match: 10. CDR1 is LGHNA, CDR2 YSLEER, per germline. The CDR3 runs 16 residues. The donors were in the approximately 130-subject validation cohort; that cohort was separate from the roughly 700-subject first cohort. Sequencing was performed on PBMCs. V is TRBV4-3 and J is TRBJ2-3; 9 bases line up with TRBD2. This clonotype was obtained from a man aged 25-40 years in good health and CMV-seronegative. The CDR3 here is CASSERLADTADTQYF. The CDR3 nucleotides are TGCGCCAGCAGCGAGCGACTAGCGGATACGGCAGATACGCAGTATTTT.